The 6 T cell receptor beta chains presented below share a single source sample, sequenced in a study of patients and donors after allogeneic stem cell transplantation (dated by TCRdb to about 2020). The library came from RT-PCR. Sequencing was performed on a NextSeq 550. TCRdb reprocessing: public reads trimmed at Q25 with fastp, clones called with MiXCR, in-frame beta chains kept. One record per CDR3 amino acid sequence lists the most common genes and DNA. Present in this sample are about 160,000 distinct CDR3 sequences, about 32% of which were seen just once. The top ten clonotypes cover around 3% of the sample. Sequencing was performed on blood, either unsorted or a sorted T cell fraction (not recorded which). Source of these receptors: a human donor who was either an allogeneic HSCT recipient or a stem cell or donor lymphocyte infusion donor (not recorded which). It is not recorded whose cells these are; they may come from a transplant donor.

The chain recombines TRBV4-3 with TRBJ2-7, with D perhaps matching TRBD2 (5 bases). The ends were cut back, 3 bases at V and 3 bases at J, with 12 bases in the middle. Germline V gene data show CDR1 as LGHNA and CDR2 as YSLEER. This CDR3 has 14 residues. CDR3 amino acids: CASSQGAGVYEQYF. CDR3 coding DNA: TGCGCCAGCAGCCAGGGAGCCGGAGTCTACGAGCAGTACTTC.

This clonotype was picked up a small number of times. This chain connects TRBV21-1 to TRBJ2-3. TRBV21-1 is reported as a pseudogene. There are 11 residues in the CDR3. The CDR3 reads CASTTPDTQYF. The CDR3 DNA sequence: TGTGCCAGCACGACCCCAGATACGCAGTATTTT.

This clonotype showed up just a few times. The chain links TRBV24-1 to TRBJ1-2, with D possibly TRBD1 on 5 matching bases. The germline V gene encodes CDR1 KGHDR and CDR2 SFDVKD. The CDR3 consists of 14 residues. Deletions cut 4 bases from V and 2 bases from J, with 10 bases between. CDR3 coding DNA: TGTGCCACCAGTGAAGGGGCAGCCAACTATGGCTACACCTTC. As protein: CATSEGAANYGYTF.

This clonotype occurred a few times. In DNA form, the CDR3 reads TGTGCCACTGACGTCGGCACTGAAGCTTTCTTT. It encodes CATDVGTEAFF. The rearrangement uses TRBV4-2 and TRBJ1-1; D ambiguous. Germline V gives CDR1 LGHNA, CDR2 YNFKEQ. There are 11 residues in the CDR3. V lost 10 bases and J 4 bases, leaving 10 bases between the germline ends.

This sequence joins TRBV12-3 or TRBV12-4 and TRBJ2-2; the match to TRBD2 covers 8 bases. This CDR3 has 16 amino acids. Trimming at V came to 3 bases and at J to 6 bases, leaving 9 bases not matched to a gene. The CDR3 nucleotides read TGTGCCAGCAGTTTGAGCAGCGGGAGATTTTCCGGGGAGCTGTTTTTT. Translating it yields CASSLSSGRFSGELFF.

The V call is TRBV4-3, the J call TRBJ2-1; TRBD2 matches at 7 bases. Germline values: CDR1 LGHNA, CDR2 YSLEER. The CDR3 is made up of 16 amino acids. Trimming took 2 bases from V and 4 from J; bases not matched to a gene: 8. Here the CDR3 DNA reads TGCGCCAGCAGCCAATTCGAGCGGGACCTTTACAATGAGCAGTTCTTC. Translating gives CASSQFERDLYNEQFF.